The following is a T cell receptor beta chain sequence with its context. The data are from a study of blood T cell repertoires in COVID-19. Data came from immunoSEQ multiplex PCR; TCRdb stores just in-frame clones and leaves some out. The table shows roughly 32,000 clones, with roughly 77% occurring only once. The CDR3 has 14 residues. V shed 3 bases and J shed 4 bases, with 12 bases lying between them. CDR1 and CDR2 from the germline V gene are SNHLY and FYNNEI. This sequence joins TRBV2 and TRBJ2-5; D is perhaps TRBD1 (5 bases). This receptor was obtained from an elderly man with active or convalescent COVID-19. Material: peripheral blood. CDR3 coding DNA: TGTGCCAGCAGTGATCCAGGGTCGGGAGAGACCCAGTACTTC. It specifies CASSDPGSGETQYF. The whole variable domain, remainder taken from reference TRBV2 and TRBJ2-5, is EPEVTQTPSHQVTQMGQEVILRCVPISNHLYFYWYRQILGQKVEFLVSFYNNEISEKSEIFDDQFSVERPDGSNFTLKIRSTKLEDSAMYFCASSDPGSGETQYFGPGTRLLVL.